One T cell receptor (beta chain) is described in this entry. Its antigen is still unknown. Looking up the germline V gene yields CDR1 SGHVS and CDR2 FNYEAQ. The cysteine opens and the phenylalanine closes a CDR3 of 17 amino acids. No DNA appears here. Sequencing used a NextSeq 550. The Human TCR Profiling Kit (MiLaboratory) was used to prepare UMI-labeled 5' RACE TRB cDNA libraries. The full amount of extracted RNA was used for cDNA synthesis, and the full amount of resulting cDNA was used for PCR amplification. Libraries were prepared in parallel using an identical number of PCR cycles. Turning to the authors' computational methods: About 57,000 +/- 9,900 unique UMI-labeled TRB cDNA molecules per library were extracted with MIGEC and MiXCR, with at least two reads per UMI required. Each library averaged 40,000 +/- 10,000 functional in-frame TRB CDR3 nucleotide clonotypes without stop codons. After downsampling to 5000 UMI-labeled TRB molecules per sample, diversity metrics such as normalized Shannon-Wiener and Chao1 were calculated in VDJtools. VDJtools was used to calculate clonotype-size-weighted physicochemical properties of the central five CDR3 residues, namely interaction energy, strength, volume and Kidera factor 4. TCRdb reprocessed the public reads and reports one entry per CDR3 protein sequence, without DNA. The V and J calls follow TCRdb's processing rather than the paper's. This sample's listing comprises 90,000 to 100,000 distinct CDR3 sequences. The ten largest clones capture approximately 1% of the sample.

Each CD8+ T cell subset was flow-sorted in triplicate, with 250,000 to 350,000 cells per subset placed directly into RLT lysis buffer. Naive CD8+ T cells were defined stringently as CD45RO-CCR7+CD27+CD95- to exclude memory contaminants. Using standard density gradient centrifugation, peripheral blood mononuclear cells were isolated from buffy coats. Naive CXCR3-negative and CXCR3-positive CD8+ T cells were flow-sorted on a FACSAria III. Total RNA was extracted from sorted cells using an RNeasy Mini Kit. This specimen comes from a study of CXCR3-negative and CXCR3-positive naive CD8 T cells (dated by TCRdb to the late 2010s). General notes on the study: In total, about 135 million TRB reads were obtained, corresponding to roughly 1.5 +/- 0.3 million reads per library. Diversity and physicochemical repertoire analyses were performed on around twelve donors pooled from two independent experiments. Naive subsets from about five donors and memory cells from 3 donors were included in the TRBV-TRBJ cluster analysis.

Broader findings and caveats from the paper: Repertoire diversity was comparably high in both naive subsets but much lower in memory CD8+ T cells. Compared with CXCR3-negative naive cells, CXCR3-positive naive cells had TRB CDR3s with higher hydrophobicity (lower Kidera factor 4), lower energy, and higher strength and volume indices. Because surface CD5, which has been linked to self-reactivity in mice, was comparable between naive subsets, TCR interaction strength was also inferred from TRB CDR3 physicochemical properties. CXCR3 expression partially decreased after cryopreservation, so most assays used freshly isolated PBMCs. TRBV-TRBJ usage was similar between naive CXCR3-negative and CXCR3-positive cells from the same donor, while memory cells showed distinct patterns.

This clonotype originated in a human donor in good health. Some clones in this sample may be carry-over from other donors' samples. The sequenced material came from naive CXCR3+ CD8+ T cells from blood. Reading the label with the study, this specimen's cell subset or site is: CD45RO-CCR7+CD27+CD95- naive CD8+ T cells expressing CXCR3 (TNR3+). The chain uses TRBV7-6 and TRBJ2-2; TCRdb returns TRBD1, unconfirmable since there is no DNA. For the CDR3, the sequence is CASSIPPSGQLGGELFF.